Below, one T cell receptor beta chain is given with its context. As yet, its antigen is unknown. Assay used: immunoSEQ multiplex PCR; TCRdb lists only in-frame clones, some missing. Of some 60,000 clones listed, around 86% are singletons. The germline V and J ends were trimmed by 6 bases and 5 bases, with 16 bases remaining between them. The CDR3 is 13 residues long. Germline V gene lookup returns CDR1 SQVTM and CDR2 ANQGSEA. This sample stems from a study of OX40 agonist ivuxolimab in advanced cancers. On the study more broadly: Hepatocellular carcinoma, melanoma, renal cell or head and neck cancer affected the dose-escalation patients. Study results and limitations: By week 6 at 0.1 to 3.0 mg/kg, blood CD4+ and CD8+ T cells had expanded clonally. Normalized T-cell clonal expansion was also low in a subset of nonresponders.

Material: CD4+ or CD8+ T cells sorted from blood, obtained in a trial of the OX40 agonist ivuxolimab. The origin of this receptor is an adult with an advanced solid tumor such as melanoma, head and neck, liver or kidney cancer. The chain couples TRBV29-1 to TRBJ1-2, with D perhaps TRBD1 (6 bases). CDR3 DNA sequence: TGCAGCGTGTCACCGGGGGCCGGGTATGGCTACACCTTC. Translating it yields CSVSPGAGYGYTF. The full variable domain, rest sourced from reference TRBV29-1 and TRBJ1-2, is SAVISQKPSRDICQRGTSLTIQCQVDSQVTMMFWYRQQPGQSLTLIATANQGSEATYESGFVIDKFPISRPNLTFSTLTVSNMSPEDSSIYLCSVSPGAGYGYTFGSGTRLTVV.